This T cell receptor beta chain was captured in a study of regulatory T cells in long-lasting Graves disease. Study-level findings and limits: New patients shared some 890 public clonotypes, fewer than the approximately 3,000 shared by persistent patients.

Construction of TCR beta libraries relied on iRepertoire HTBI primers and on Arm-PCR targeting CDR3 regions. TCRdb re-derived calls from the multiplex PCR reads in MiXCR, one entry per CDR3 protein. The data show approximately 490,000 distinct CDR3 sequences, with roughly 17% seen just once and about 12% held by the top ten. Time point of the sample: newly diagnosed GD, antithyroid drugs for less than 3 months. Scientists built the TCR library using RNA that was extracted from PBMCs. Trimming took 4 bases from V and 4 from J, leaving 8 bases between them. The CDR3 is 11 amino acids. CDR1 is DFQATT, CDR2 SNEGSKA, per germline (reference sequence). This clonotype has at least ten counts. What it binds is unknown. The sample also formed part of further work on T cells in Graves' hyperthyroidism and ophthalmopathy.

The sample consisted of peripheral blood mononuclear cells (PBMCs), taken at new diagnosis, from a patient treated with antithyroid drugs. The sequence was obtained from a man aged 40-49 years with Graves disease. This sequence joins TRBV20-1 and TRBJ2-7, with D hard to call. DNA for the CDR3: TGCAGTGCTAAGTCAGGATACGAGCAGTACTTC. This codes for CSAKSGYEQYF.